This TCR beta chain was captured by sequencing in a study of blood T cells in healthy people across ages. This clonotype was counted a few times. Its antigen is as yet unknown. Isolated per sample were at least 6 million PBMCs. Next came a second PCR, run for about 6 to 11 cycles, which used a sample-barcoded 5' primer along with a J-beta primer mix. A 12-random-nucleotide template-switch adaptor tagged each cDNA molecule. Any given sample supplied a minimum of 2.5 million CDR3-containing paired-end reads. TCRdb reanalysed the 5' RACE reads using MiXCR and keeps one entry per CDR3 protein. The sample shows hundreds of thousands of distinct CDR3 sequences, about 24% of them seen only once. Study findings and constraints: Shifts in expanded clonotypes may have been confounded by donor CMV status, which was unknown.

J gave up 0 bases and V 3 bases, and 6 bases lay outside the gene matches. This CDR3 is 15 amino acids long. Looked up from germline, CDR1 is DFQATT and CDR2 is SNEGSKA (reference sequence). The sequencing sample was made of blood. The V and J genes are TRBV20-1 and TRBJ2-3; TRBD2 agrees at 7 bases. The source of this sequence is a man between 70 and 80 years old in good health. In DNA form, the CDR3 reads TGCAGTGCTAGCGAGCGGGGTTCTAGCACAGATACGCAGTATTTT. Translated, it gives CSASERGSSTDTQYF.